Listed below are T cell receptor beta chains from one sample, sequenced in a study of blood T cell repertoires in COVID-19. Method: immunoSEQ multiplex PCR; TCRdb's copy keeps in-frame clones and lacks some. This sample carries 250,000 to 300,000 clones, 65% to 90% of them seen once, and the ten largest clones take roughly a sixth. The sequencing sample was made of PBMCs or T cells enriched from blood (not recorded which). The source is a young man who had recovered from COVID-19. Each CDR3 is given with its conserved first and last residue. The D gene is left open where the match is weak. Clone size is given for some rows only: seen once, a few or many times, or a class if the clone is expanded.

TGTGCCAGCAGCCACGGGGACAGGTCGACCACTGAAGCTTTCTTT | CASSHGDRSTTEAFF | TRBV7-9 | TRBD1 | TRBJ1-1 | -
TGTGCCAGTAGTAGAGGGGGGGATTTAGCCAAAAACATTCAGTACTTC | CASSRGGDLAKNIQYF | TRBV19 | - | TRBJ2-4 | -
TGCAGCGTCCGCAAGACAGGGCCCATAAACACTGAAGCTTTCTTT | CSVRKTGPINTEAFF | TRBV29-1 | TRBD1 | TRBJ1-1 | -
TGTGCCAGCAGCCCTATACAGTTGGGGGCGGTAGATACGCAGTATTTT | CASSPIQLGAVDTQYF | TRBV5-6 | - | TRBJ2-3 | -
TGTGCCAGTACCGACAGGATTAATCAGCCCCAGCATTTT | CASTDRINQPQHF | TRBV19 | - | TRBJ1-5 | once
TGTGCCAGCAGAGGACAGGCCTTCAATCAGCCCCAGCATTTT | CASRGQAFNQPQHF | TRBV28 | TRBD1 | TRBJ1-5 | -
TGTGCCAGCAGCTTGTGGGGCGAAGTGAATCAGCCCCAGCATTTT | CASSLWGEVNQPQHF | TRBV5-6 | - | TRBJ1-5 | -
TGCAGCGTTGCTTTCCGTAACACTGAAGCTTTCTTT | CSVAFRNTEAFF | TRBV29-1 | - | TRBJ1-1 | -
TGTGCCAGCAGCTTGGCTGGGGGAGGTAATGAAAAACTGTTTTTT | CASSLAGGGNEKLFF | TRBV5-4 | - | TRBJ1-4 | -
TGTGCCAGTAGTATAGAGGACACCCGCGTGGCTGGAAACACCATATATTTT | CASSIEDTRVAGNTIYF | TRBV19 | - | TRBJ1-3 | once
TGTGCCAGCAGTTTATGGCCCTCCGGACAGGGCCCTATCTACTCTGGAAACACCATATATTTT | CASSLWPSGQGPIYSGNTIYF | TRBV28 | TRBD1 | TRBJ1-3 | -
TGTGCCAGCTCGCTGGCAGGCCTTAGCAATCAGCCCCAGCATTTT | CASSLAGLSNQPQHF | TRBV5-8 | - | TRBJ1-5 | -
TGTGCCAGCAGTTTCCCCAGGAGGTCGGGGGATACCGAAGCTTTCTTT | CASSFPRRSGDTEAFF | TRBV6-6 | - | TRBJ1-1 | -
TGTGCCAGCAGCCCTCAACAGGGATTCTCCTACGAGCAGTACTTC | CASSPQQGFSYEQYF | TRBV7-8 | - | TRBJ2-7 | -
TGCAGTGCCCGGGGAGGGCATGGCTACACCTTC | CSARGGHGYTF | TRBV20-1 | - | TRBJ1-2 | -
TGTGCCAGCAGACAAAGGGGTGACGAGCAGTACTTC | CASRQRGDEQYF | TRBV6-5 | - | TRBJ2-7 | -
TGTGCCAGTAGTACACCTGGACAGGGGGCATTTTTCGGGGAGCTGTTTTTT | CASSTPGQGAFFGELFF | TRBV19 | TRBD1 | TRBJ2-2 | -
TGTGCCACCAGCAGAGGGGGGACAGGGGGACTTTATAGCAATCAGCCCCAGCATTTT | CATSRGGTGGLYSNQPQHF | TRBV15 | TRBD1 | TRBJ1-5 | -
TGCGCCAGCAAAAGACAGGGCCAAGAGACCCAGTACTTC | CASKRQGQETQYF | TRBV5-1 | TRBD1 | TRBJ2-5 | -
TGCGCCAGCAGCTTGAATGGACAGACTTACAATGAGCAGTTCTTC | CASSLNGQTYNEQFF | TRBV5-1 | - | TRBJ2-1 | few
TGTGCCAGCAGCTTAGCGTTGGCAGGGCATGAAAAACTGTTTTTT | CASSLALAGHEKLFF | TRBV7-9 | - | TRBJ1-4 | -
TGTGCCAGCAGCTTCCATGGAGCGGGAGGGCGGGAGCAGTACTTC | CASSFHGAGGREQYF | TRBV7-9 | TRBD2 | TRBJ2-7 | -
TGTGCCATCAGACCCCGGACAGAATCCTACAATGAGCAGTTCTTC | CAIRPRTESYNEQFF | TRBV10-3 | - | TRBJ2-1 | -
TGTGCCAGCAGCTTAATAGCGGGAGGACGCTACAATGAGCAGTTCTTC | CASSLIAGGRYNEQFF | TRBV3-1/TRBV3-2 | TRBD2 | TRBJ2-1 | -
TGTGCCAGTAGTAGGCCCCAGGTACAGGGGGTTGGCTACACCTTC | CASSRPQVQGVGYTF | TRBV19 | TRBD1 | TRBJ1-2 | -
TGTGCCAGCACTGGGGACAGTGTATCTGGCTACACCTTC | CASTGDSVSGYTF | TRBV2 | TRBD1 | TRBJ1-2 | -
TGTGCCAGCAGTTCGTGGGACAGGGCCTACGAGCAGTACTTC | CASSSWDRAYEQYF | TRBV27 | TRBD1 | TRBJ2-7 | -